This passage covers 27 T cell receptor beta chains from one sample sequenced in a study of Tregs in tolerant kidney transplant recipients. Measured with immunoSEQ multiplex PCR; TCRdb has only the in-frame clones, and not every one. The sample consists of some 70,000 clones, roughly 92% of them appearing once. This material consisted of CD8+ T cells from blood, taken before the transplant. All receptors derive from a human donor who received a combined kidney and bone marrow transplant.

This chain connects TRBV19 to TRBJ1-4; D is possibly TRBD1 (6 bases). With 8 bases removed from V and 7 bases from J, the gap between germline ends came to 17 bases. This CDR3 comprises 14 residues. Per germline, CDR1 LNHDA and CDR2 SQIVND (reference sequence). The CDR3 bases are TGTGCCAGTGAGGGAACAGGGATGGGTGAAAAACTGTTTTTT. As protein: CASEGTGMGEKLFF.

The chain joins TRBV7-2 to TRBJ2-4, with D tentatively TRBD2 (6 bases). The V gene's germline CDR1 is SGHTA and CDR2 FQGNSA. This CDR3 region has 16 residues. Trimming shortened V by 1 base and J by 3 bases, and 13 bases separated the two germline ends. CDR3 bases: TGTGCCAGCAGCTTAGTGTATCGGGGAGGCAAAAACATTCAGTACTTC. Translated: CASSLVYRGGKNIQYF.

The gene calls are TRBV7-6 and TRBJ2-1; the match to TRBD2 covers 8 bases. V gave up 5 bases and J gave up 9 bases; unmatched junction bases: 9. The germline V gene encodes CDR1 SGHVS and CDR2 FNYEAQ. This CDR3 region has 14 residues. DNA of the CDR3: TGTGCCAGCAGCCCGGGGGGGGAGAGGCTTGAGCAGTTCTTC. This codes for CASSPGGERLEQFF.

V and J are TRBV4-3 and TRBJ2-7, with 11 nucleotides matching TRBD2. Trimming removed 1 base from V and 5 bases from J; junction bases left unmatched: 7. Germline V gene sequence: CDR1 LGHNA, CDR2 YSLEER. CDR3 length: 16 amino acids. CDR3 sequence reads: CASSQGLAGGINEQYF. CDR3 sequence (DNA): TGCGCCAGCAGCCAAGGGCTAGCGGGGGGTATCAACGAGCAGTACTTC.

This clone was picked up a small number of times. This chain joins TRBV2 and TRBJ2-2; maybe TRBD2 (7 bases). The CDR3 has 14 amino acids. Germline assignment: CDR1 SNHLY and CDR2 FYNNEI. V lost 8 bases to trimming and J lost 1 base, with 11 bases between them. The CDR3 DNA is TGTGCCAGCCTGGGAGGGGGGAACACCGGGGAGCTGTTTTTT. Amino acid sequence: CASLGGGNTGELFF.

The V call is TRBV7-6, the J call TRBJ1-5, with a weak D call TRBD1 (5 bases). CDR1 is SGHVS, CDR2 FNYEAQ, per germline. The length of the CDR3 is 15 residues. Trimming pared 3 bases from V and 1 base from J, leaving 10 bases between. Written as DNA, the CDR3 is TGTGCCAGCAGCTTGGCAGGGTCGAGCAATCAGCCCCAGCATTTT. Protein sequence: CASSLAGSSNQPQHF. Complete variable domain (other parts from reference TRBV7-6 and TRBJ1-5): GAGVSQSPRYKVTKRGQDVALRCDPISGHVSLYWYRQALGQGPEFLTYFNYEAQQDKSGLPNDRFSAERPEGSISTLTIQRTEQRDSAMYRCASSLAGSSNQPQHFGDGTRLSIL.

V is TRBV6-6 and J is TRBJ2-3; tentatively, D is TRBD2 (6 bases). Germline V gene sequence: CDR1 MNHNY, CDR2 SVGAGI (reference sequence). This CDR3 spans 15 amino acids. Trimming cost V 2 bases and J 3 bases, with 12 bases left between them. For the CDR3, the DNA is TGTGCCAGCAGTTACGGGGCTAGCGAGACAGATACGCAGTATTTT. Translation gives CASSYGASETDTQYF.

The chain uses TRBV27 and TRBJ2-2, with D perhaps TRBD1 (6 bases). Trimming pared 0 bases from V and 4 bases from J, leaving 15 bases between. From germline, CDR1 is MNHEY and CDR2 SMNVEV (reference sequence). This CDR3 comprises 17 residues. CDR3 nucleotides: TGTGCCAGCAGTTTATCCTTGGGACACCACCTCACCGGGGAGCTGTTTTTT. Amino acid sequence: CASSLSLGHHLTGELFF.

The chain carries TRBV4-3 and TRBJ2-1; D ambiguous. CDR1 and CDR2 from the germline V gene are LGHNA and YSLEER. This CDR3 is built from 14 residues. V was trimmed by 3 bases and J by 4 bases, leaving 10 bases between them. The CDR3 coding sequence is TGCGCCAGCAGCCATCTAGACGGATACAATGAGCAGTTCTTC. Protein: CASSHLDGYNEQFF.

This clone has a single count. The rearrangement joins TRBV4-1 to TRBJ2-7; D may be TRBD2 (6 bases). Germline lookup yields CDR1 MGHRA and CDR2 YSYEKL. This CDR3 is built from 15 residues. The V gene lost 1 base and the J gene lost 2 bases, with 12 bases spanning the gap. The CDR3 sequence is CASSQVLGGAYEQYF. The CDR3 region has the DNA TGCGCCAGCAGCCAAGTCTTGGGGGGAGCCTACGAGCAGTACTTC.

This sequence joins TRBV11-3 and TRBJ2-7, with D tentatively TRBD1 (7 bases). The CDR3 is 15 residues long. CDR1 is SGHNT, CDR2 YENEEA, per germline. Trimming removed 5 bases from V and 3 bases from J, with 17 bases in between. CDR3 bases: TGTGCCAGCAGCCCCAGGGGGGCCGGGGACTACGAGCAGTACTTC. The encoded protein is CASSPRGAGDYEQYF.

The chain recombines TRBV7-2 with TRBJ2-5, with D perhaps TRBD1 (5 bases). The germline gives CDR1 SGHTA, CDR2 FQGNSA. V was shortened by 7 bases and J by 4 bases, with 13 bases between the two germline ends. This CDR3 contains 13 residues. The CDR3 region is CASKEGAGETQYF. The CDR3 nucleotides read TGTGCCAGCAAGGAAGGGGCCGGAGAGACCCAGTACTTC.

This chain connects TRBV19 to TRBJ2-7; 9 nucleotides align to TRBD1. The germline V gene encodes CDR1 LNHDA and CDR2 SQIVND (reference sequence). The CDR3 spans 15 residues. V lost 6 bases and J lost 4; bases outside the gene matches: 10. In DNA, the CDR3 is TGTGCCAGTAGCATTGGACAGGGGACACGGTACGAGCAGTACTTC. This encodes CASSIGQGTRYEQYF.

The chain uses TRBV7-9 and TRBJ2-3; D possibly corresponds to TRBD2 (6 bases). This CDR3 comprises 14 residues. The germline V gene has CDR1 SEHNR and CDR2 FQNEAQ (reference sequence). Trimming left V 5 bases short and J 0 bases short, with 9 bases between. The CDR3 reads CASSTGTSTDTQYF. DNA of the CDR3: TGTGCCAGCAGCACGGGGACTAGCACAGATACGCAGTATTTT.

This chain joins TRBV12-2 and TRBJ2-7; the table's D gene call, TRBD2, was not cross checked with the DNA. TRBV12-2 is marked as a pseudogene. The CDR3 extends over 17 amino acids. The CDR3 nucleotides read TGTGCAAGTCGCCCACCCGCAATGACTAGCTCTCTCTACGAGCAGTACTTC. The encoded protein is CASRPPAMTSSLYEQYF.

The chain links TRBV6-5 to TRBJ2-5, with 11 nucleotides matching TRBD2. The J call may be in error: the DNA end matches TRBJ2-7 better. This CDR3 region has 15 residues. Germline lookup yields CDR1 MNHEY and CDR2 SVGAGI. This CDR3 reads CASSEGTSGLDEQYF. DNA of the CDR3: TGTGCCAGCAGCGAGGGGACTAGCGGTTTGGACGAGCAGTACTTC.

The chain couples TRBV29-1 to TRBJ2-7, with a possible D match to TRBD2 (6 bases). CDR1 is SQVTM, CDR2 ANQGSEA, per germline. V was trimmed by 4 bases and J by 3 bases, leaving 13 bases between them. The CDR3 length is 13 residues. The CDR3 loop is CSVVGGKSYEQYF. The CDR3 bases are TGCAGCGTTGTCGGCGGGAAGAGCTACGAGCAGTACTTC.

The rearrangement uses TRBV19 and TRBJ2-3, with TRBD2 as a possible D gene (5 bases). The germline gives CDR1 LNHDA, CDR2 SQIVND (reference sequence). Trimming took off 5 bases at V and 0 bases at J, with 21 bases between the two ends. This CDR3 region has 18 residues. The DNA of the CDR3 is TGTGCCAGTAGTGTTATAGGGTCGGCGGGTTCTAGCACAGATACGCAGTATTTT. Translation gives CASSVIGSAGSSTDTQYF.

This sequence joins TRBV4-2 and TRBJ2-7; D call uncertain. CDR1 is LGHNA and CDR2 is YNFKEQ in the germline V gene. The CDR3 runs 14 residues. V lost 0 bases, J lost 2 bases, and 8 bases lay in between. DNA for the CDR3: TGTGCCAGCAGCCAAGAAGAGGTTACCTACGAGCAGTACTTC. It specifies CASSQEEVTYEQYF.

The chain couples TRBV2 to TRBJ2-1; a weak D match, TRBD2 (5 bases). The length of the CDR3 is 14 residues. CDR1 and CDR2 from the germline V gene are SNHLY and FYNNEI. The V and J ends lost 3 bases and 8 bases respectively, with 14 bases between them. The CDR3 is CASSEVLVPHEQFF. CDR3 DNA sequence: TGTGCCAGCAGTGAGGTACTAGTCCCCCATGAGCAGTTCTTC.

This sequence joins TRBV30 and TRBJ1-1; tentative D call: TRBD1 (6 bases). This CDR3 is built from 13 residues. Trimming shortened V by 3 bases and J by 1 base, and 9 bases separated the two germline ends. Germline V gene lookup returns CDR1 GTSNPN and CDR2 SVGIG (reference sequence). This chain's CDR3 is CAWSIQGNTEAFF. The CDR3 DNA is TGTGCCTGGAGCATACAGGGGAACACTGAAGCTTTCTTT.

Here the CDR3 DNA reads TGTGCCAGCAGCCTCGGTAGGAGCTCCTACGAGCAGTACTTC. Encoded protein: CASSLGRSSYEQYF. The V and J genes are TRBV13 and TRBJ2-7; D ambiguous. V was pared by 5 bases and J by 0 bases, with 11 bases between. The CDR3 has 14 amino acids. Germline CDR1 PRHDT, CDR2 FYEKMQ (reference sequence).

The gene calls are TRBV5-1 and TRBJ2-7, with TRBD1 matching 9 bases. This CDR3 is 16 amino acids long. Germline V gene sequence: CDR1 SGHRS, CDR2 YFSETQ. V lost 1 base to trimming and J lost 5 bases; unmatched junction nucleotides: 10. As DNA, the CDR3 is TGCGCCAGCAGCTTGCAGGGGACAGGGATGGCCGACGAGCAGTACTTC. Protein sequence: CASSLQGTGMADEQYF.

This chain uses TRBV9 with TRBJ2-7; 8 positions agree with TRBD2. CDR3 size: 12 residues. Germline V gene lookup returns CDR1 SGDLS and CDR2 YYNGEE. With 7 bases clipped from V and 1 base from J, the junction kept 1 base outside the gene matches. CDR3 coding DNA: TGTGCCAGCGGCGGGAGGTCCTACGAGCAGTACTTC. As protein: CASGGRSYEQYF.

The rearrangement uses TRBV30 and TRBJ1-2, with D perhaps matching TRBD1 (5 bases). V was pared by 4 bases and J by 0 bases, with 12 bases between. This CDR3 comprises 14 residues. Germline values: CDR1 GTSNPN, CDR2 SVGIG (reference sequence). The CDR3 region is CAWNHGGSNYGYTF. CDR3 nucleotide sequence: TGTGCCTGGAACCACGGGGGGTCTAACTATGGCTACACCTTC.

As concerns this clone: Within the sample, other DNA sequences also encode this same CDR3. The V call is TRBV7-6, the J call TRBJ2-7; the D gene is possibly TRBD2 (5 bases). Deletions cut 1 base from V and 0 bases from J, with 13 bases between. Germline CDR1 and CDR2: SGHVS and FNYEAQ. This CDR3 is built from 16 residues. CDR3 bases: TGTGCCAGCAGCTTAGGAGGGCAAGTCAGCTCCTACGAGCAGTACTTC. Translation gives CASSLGGQVSSYEQYF.

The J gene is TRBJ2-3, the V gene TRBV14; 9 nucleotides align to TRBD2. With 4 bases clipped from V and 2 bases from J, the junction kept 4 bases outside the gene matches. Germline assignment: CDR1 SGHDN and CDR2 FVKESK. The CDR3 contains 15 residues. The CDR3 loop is CASSRLAGITDTQYF. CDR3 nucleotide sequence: TGTGCCAGCAGCCGGCTAGCGGGAATCACAGATACGCAGTATTTT.